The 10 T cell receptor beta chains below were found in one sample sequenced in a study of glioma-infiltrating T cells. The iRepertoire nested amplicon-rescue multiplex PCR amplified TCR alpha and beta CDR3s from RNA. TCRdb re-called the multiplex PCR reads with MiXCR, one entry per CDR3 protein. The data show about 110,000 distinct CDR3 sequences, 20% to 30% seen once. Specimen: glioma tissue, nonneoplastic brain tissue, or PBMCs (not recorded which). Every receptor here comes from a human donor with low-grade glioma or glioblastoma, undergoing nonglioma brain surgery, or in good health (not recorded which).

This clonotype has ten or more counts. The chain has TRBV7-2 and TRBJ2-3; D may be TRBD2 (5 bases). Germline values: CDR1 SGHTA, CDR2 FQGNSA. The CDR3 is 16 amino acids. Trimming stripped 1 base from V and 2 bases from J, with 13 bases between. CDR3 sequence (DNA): TGTGCCAGCAGCTTAGTAGGCGGGCCAGCCACAGATACGCAGTATTTT. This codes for CASSLVGGPATDTQYF.

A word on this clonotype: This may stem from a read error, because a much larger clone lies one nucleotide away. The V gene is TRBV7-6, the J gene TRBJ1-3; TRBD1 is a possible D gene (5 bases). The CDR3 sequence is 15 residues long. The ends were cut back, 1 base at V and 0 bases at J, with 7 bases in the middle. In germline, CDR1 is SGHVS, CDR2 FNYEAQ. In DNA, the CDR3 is TGTGCCAGCAGCTTAGATACAGGCTCTGGAAACACCATATATTTT. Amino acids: CASSLDTGSGNTIYF.

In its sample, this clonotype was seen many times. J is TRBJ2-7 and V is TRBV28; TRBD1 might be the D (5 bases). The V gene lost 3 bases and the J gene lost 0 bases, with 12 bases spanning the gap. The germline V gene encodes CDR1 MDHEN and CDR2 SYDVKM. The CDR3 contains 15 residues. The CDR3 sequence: CASSFGIGASYEQYF. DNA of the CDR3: TGTGCCAGCAGTTTTGGGATAGGGGCCTCCTACGAGCAGTACTTC.

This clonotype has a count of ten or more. This CDR3 is CASSVDPKAHVEQYF. The CDR3 region has the DNA TGTGCCAGCAGCGTAGATCCTAAAGCTCACGTCGAGCAGTACTTC. The chain uses TRBV9 and TRBJ2-7; no reliable D call. V was trimmed by 0 bases and J by 6 bases, leaving 16 bases between them. Per germline, CDR1 SGDLS and CDR2 YYNGEE. This CDR3 spans 15 amino acids.

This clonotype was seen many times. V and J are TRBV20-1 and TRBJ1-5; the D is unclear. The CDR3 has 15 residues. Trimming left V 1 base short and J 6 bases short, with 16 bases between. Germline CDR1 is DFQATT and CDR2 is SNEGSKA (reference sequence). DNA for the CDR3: TGCAGTGCTAGAGGAGGGAACGAGCACGGTCAGCCCCAGCATTTT. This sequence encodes CSARGGNEHGQPQHF.

In DNA form, the CDR3 reads TGCGCCAGCAGCTTGGGGGATCACACAGATACGCAGTATTTT. Translating gives CASSLGDHTDTQYF. The chain recombines TRBV5-1 with TRBJ2-3; D gene ambiguous. The CDR3 contains 14 residues. With 0 bases removed from V and 2 bases from J, the gap between germline ends came to 7 bases. Germline V gene sequence: CDR1 SGHRS, CDR2 YFSETQ.

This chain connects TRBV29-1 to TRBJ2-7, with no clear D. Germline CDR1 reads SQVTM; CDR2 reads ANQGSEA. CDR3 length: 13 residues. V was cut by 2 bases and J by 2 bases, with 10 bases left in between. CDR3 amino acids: CSVERGPTYEQYF. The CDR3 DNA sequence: TGCAGCGTTGAACGTGGGCCCACCTACGAGCAGTACTTC.

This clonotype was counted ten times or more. In DNA form, the CDR3 reads TGTGCCAGCAGCCCGGCCGACTATGGCTACACCTTC. Its translation: CASSPADYGYTF. V gene TRBV3-1 combines with J gene TRBJ1-2; D uncertain. This CDR3 is built from 12 residues. The V gene lost 4 bases and the J gene lost 3 bases, with 6 bases spanning the gap. The germline CDR1 and CDR2 sequences are LGHDT and YNNKEL (reference sequence).

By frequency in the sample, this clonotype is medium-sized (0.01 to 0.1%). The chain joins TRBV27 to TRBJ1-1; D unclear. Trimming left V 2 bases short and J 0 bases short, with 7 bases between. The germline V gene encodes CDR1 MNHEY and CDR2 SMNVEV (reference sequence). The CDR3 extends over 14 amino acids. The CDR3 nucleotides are TGTGCCAGCAGTTTAACCTGGGTGAACACTGAAGCTTTCTTT. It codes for CASSLTWVNTEAFF.

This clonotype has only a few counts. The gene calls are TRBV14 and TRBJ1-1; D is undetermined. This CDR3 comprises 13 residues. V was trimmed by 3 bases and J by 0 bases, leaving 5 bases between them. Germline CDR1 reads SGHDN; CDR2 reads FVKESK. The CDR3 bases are TGTGCCAGCAGCCAGAGCTTGAACACTGAAGCTTTCTTT. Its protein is CASSQSLNTEAFF.